This passage covers 17 T cell receptor beta chains from one sample sequenced in a study of identical twins. Using its own MiXCR run on the 5' RACE reads, TCRdb lists one record per CDR3 protein. The sample carries around 490,000 distinct CDR3 sequences, 14% recorded once. The same specimen was also included in a second study, on yellow fever vaccine responses in identical twins.

Sequenced material: CD4+ T cells sorted from blood. Receptors originate from a woman aged 18-29 years in good health.

The chain has TRBV28 and TRBJ2-7, with D possibly called TRBD1 or TRBD2 (5 bases each). CDR3 length equals 16 residues. The germline V and J ends were trimmed by 6 bases and 0 bases, with 18 bases remaining between them. Germline CDR1 reads MDHEN; CDR2 reads SYDVKM. The DNA for the CDR3 is TGTGCCAGCAGCCCCCCCGGGGTCAGGGACTCCTACGAGCAGTACTTC. Protein product: CASSPPGVRDSYEQYF.

The V gene is TRBV4-2, the J gene TRBJ2-7, with TRBD2 identical over 7 bases. V lost 0 bases and J lost 6; bases outside the gene matches: 11. Germline V gene lookup returns CDR1 LGHNA and CDR2 YNFKEQ. The CDR3 totals 16 residues. This CDR3 reads CASSQDLSGWGGEQYF. CDR3 in DNA: TGTGCCAGCAGCCAAGATTTGAGTGGTTGGGGGGGCGAGCAGTACTTC.

The chain employs TRBV3-1 and TRBJ1-1, with unresolved D. The CDR3 runs 14 residues. The ends were cut back, 4 bases at V and 3 bases at J, with 12 bases in the middle. Germline V lookup: CDR1 LGHDT, CDR2 YNNKEL (reference sequence). This CDR3 is CASSLTPRDTEAFF. CDR3 in DNA: TGTGCCAGCAGCCTGACTCCTCGGGACACTGAAGCTTTCTTT. The entire variable domain, with the rest obtained from reference TRBV3-1 and TRBJ1-1, is as follows: DTAVSQTPKYLVTQMGNDKSIKCEQNLGHDTMYWYKQDSKKFLKIMFSYNNKELIINETVPNRFSPKSPDKAHLNLHINSLELGDSAVYFCASSLTPRDTEAFFGQGTRLTVV.

This clonotype occurred many times. V is TRBV27 and J is TRBJ2-7; the match to TRBD1 covers 9 bases. The CDR3 extends over 14 amino acids. V gave up 7 bases and J gave up 4 bases; unmatched junction bases: 8. Germline V gives CDR1 MNHEY, CDR2 SMNVEV (reference sequence). The CDR3 protein is CASTYKGQGYEQYF. Here the CDR3 DNA reads TGTGCCAGCACTTACAAGGGACAGGGATACGAGCAGTACTTC.

The chain couples TRBV5-1 to TRBJ2-3; 12 bases fit TRBD2. Germline trimming cut 0 bases from V and 5 bases from J; bases unmatched to any gene: 4. This CDR3 spans 16 amino acids. Per germline, CDR1 SGHRS and CDR2 YFSETQ. CDR3 sequence reads: CASSLGRLAGEDTQYF. CDR3 nucleotide sequence: TGCGCCAGCAGCTTGGGGAGACTAGCGGGAGAAGATACGCAGTATTTT.

The sample holds a few counts of this clonotype. The rearrangement links TRBV25-1 to TRBJ2-3; 9 bases are a match to TRBD2. Germline V gene data show CDR1 as MGHDK and CDR2 as SYGVNS. V trimming: 9 bases; J trimming: 3 bases; junction bases outside the gene matches: 7. This CDR3 spans 14 amino acids. CDR3 sequence reads: CASKHSGRTDTQYF. DNA of the CDR3: TGTGCCAGTAAACACAGCGGGAGGACAGATACGCAGTATTTT.

This clonotype occurred a few times. The rearrangement uses TRBV7-9 and TRBJ1-1; 7 nucleotides agree with TRBD1. V lost 8 bases to trimming and J lost 13 bases; unmatched junction nucleotides: 4. Germline V gene sequence: CDR1 SEHNR, CDR2 FQNEAQ (reference sequence). This CDR3 contains 9 residues. The DNA for the CDR3 is TGTGCCAGCTATCAGGGGGTTTTCTTT. The encoded protein is CASYQGVFF.

This clonotype has at least ten counts. The chain has TRBV6-1 and TRBJ1-1, with 8 bases identical to TRBD1. J was trimmed by 1 base and V by 6 bases; bases with no gene match: 7. This CDR3 comprises 15 residues. From germline, CDR1 is MNHNS and CDR2 SASEGT. The CDR3 DNA sequence: TGTGCCAGCAGACATACCGGGACAGGGAACACTGAAGCTTTCTTT. Amino acids: CASRHTGTGNTEAFF.

The sample holds many counts of this clonotype. The chain combines TRBV28 with TRBJ2-5; TRBD1 matches at 7 bases. The germline gives CDR1 MDHEN, CDR2 SYDVKM. This CDR3 has 14 amino acids. The V gene end was trimmed by 5 bases and the J gene end by 2 bases; junction bases not matched to a gene: 5. CDR3 nucleotide sequence: TGTGCCAGCAGTACCCCCAGGGGGCAAGAGACCCAGTACTTC. Its protein product is CASSTPRGQETQYF.

This clonotype was observed at least ten times. This chain connects TRBV29-1 to TRBJ2-5; D might be TRBD1 (5 bases). Germline assignment: CDR1 SQVTM and CDR2 ANQGSEA. CDR3 length equals 14 residues. The ends were cut back, 0 bases at V and 5 bases at J, with 13 bases in the middle. The CDR3 DNA follows: TGCAGCGTTGAAGATCCTGTCCACAGGGAGACCCAGTACTTC. This codes for CSVEDPVHRETQYF.

The genes are TRBV18 and TRBJ2-1; 13 nucleotides line up with TRBD2. The length of the CDR3 is 17 residues. CDR1 and CDR2 (germline): KGHSH, LQKENI. Trimming took 3 bases from V and 5 from J; bases not matched to a gene: 7. DNA of the CDR3: TGTGCCAGCTCACCCCCCGCCGGGACTAGCGGGAACAATGAGCAGTTCTTC. Protein sequence: CASSPPAGTSGNNEQFF. The variable domain in full, completed from reference TRBV18 and TRBJ2-1, reads NAGVMQNPRHLVRRRGQEARLRCSPMKGHSHVYWYRQLPEEGLKFMVYLQKENIIDESGMPKERFSAEFPKEGPSILRIQQVVRGDSAAYFCASSPPAGTSGNNEQFFGPGTRLTVL.

The table lists this clonotype with many counts. This CDR3 is CASSQIYEQYF. Here the CDR3 DNA reads TGTGCCAGCAGCCAGATCTACGAGCAGTACTTC. The genes are TRBV14 and TRBJ2-7; no clear D gene. Trimming left V 3 bases short and J 3 bases short, with 3 bases between. The CDR3 runs 11 residues. Germline lookup yields CDR1 SGHDN and CDR2 FVKESK. The full variable domain, with the rest looked up from reference TRBV14 and TRBJ2-7, is EAGVTQFPSHSVIEKGQTVTLRCDPISGHDNLYWYRRVMGKEIKFLLHFVKESKQDESGMPNNRFLAERTGGTYSTLKVQPAELEDSGVYFCASSQIYEQYFGPGTRLTVT.

J is TRBJ2-3 and V is TRBV11-2; 13 bases are a match to TRBD2. With V trimmed by 5 bases and J by 1 base, 9 bases remained unmatched. CDR1 is SGHAT, CDR2 FQNNGV, per germline. The CDR3 consists of 18 residues. DNA for the CDR3: TGTGCCAGCAGCAAGACTAGCGGGGGGATGGGTCGCACAGATACGCAGTATTTT. It translates to CASSKTSGGMGRTDTQYF.

Only a few counts were recorded for this clonotype. The V and J genes are TRBV7-2 and TRBJ2-4; D is uncertain. V shed 0 bases and J shed 0 bases, with 9 bases lying between them. The V gene's germline CDR1 is SGHTA and CDR2 FQGNSA. The CDR3 contains 16 residues. CDR3 sequence reads: CASSLATDLAKNIQYF. Here the CDR3 DNA reads TGTGCCAGCAGCTTAGCGACGGATCTAGCCAAAAACATTCAGTACTTC.

Only a few counts were recorded for this clonotype. The chain couples TRBV15 to TRBJ2-7; TRBD2 agrees at 14 bases. The CDR3 contains 15 residues. With V trimmed by 5 bases and J by 5 bases, 5 bases remained unmatched. Germline CDR1 is LNHNV and CDR2 is YYDKDF (reference sequence). The CDR3 DNA reads as TGTGCCACCAGCGGGGGACTAGCGGGAGCGAACGAGCAGTACTTC. Residues: CATSGGLAGANEQYF.

This clonotype was found a few times. The gene calls are TRBV2 and TRBJ2-7; 9 bases map to TRBD1. The V segment lost 5 bases and the J segment 5 bases; nucleotides outside the gene matches: 7. The CDR3 consists of 14 residues. Per the germline V gene, CDR1 is SNHLY and CDR2 is FYNNEI. This CDR3 reads CASSITGTGNEQYF. Here the CDR3 DNA reads TGTGCCAGCAGTATAACCGGGACAGGGAACGAGCAGTACTTC. Full variable domain (outside the CDR3, taken from reference TRBV2 and TRBJ2-7): EPEVTQTPSHQVTQMGQEVILRCVPISNHLYFYWYRQILGQKVEFLVSFYNNEISEKSEIFDDQFSVERPDGSNFTLKIRSTKLEDSAMYFCASSITGTGNEQYFGPGTRLTVT.

The V gene is TRBV7-9, the J gene TRBJ2-2, with 10 bases fitting TRBD2. The length of the CDR3 is 17 residues. Germline loops: CDR1 SEHNR, CDR2 FQNEAQ (reference sequence). V was pared by 8 bases and J by 0 bases, with 9 bases of the junction left unmatched. This chain's CDR3 is CASGAPLAGTNTGELFF. In nucleotides, the CDR3 is TGTGCCAGCGGCGCCCCACTAGCGGGGACGAACACCGGGGAGCTGTTTTTT.